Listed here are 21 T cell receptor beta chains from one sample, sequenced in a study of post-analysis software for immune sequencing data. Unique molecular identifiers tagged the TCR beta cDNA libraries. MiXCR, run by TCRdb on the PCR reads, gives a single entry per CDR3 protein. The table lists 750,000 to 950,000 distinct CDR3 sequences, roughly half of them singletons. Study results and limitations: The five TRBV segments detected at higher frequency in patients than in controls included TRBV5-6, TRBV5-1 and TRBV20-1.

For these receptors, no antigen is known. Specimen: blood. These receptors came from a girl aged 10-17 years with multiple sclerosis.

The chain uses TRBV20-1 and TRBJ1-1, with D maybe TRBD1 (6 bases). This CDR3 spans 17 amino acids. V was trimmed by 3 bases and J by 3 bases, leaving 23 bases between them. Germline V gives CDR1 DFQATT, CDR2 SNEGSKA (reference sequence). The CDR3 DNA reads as TGCAGTGCTAGGTTTTCAGGGGATACTCTGTTGGACACTGAAGCTTTCTTT. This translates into CSARFSGDTLLDTEAFF.

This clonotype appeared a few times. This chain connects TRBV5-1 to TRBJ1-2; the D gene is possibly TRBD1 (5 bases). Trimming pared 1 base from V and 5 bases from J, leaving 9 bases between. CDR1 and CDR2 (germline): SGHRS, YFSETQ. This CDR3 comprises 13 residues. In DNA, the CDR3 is TGCGCCAGCAGCTTGCCTGGGGCTTATGGCTACACCTTC. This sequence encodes CASSLPGAYGYTF. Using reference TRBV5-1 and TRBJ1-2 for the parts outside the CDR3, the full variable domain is KAGVTQTPRYLIKTRGQQVTLSCSPISGHRSVSWYQQTPGQGLQFLFEYFSETQRNKGNFPGRFSGRQFSNSRSEMNVSTLELGDSALYLCASSLPGAYGYTFGSGTRLTVV.

The CDR3 spells CASSLIGFPTEAFF. As DNA, the CDR3 is TGTGCCAGCAGTTTAATAGGGTTTCCCACTGAAGCTTTCTTT. The V and J genes are TRBV12-3 or TRBV12-4 and TRBJ1-1; no reliable D call. The CDR3 extends over 14 amino acids. Trimming cost V 2 bases and J 4 bases, with 11 bases left between them.

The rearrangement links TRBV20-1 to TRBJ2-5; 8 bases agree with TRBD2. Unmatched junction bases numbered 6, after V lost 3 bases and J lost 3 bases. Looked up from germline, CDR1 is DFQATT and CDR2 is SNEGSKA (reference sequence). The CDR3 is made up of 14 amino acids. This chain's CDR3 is CSASSSGSKETQYF. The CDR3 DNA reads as TGCAGTGCTAGTTCCAGCGGGAGCAAAGAGACCCAGTACTTC.

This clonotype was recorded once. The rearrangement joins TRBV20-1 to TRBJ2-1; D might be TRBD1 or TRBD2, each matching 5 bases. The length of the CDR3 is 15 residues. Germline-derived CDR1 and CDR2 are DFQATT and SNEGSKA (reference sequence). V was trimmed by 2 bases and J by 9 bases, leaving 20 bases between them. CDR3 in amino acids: CSARFRGPRKGEQFF. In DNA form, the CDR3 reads TGCAGTGCTAGATTCCGGGGCCCGAGGAAGGGTGAGCAGTTCTTC.

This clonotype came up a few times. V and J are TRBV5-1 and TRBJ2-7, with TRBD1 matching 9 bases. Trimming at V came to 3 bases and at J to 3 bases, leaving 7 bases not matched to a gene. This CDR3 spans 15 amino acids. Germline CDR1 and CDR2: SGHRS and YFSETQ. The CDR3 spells CASSSGTGSVYEQYF. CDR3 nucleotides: TGCGCCAGCAGCTCCGGGACAGGGAGCGTCTACGAGCAGTACTTC.

This CDR3 is CSVGLLGGGSNYGYTF. The CDR3 DNA sequence: TGCAGCGTTGGTCTCCTTGGAGGGGGGAGCAACTATGGCTACACCTTC. The chain couples TRBV29-1 to TRBJ1-2, with a weak D call TRBD1 (6 bases). Germline CDR1 reads SQVTM; CDR2 reads ANQGSEA. Trimming pared 4 bases from V and 2 bases from J, leaving 20 bases between. The CDR3 runs 16 residues.

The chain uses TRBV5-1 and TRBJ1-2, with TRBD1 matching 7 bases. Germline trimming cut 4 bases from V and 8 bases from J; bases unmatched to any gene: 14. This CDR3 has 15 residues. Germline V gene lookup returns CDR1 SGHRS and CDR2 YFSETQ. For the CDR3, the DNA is TGCGCCAGCAGCGACGGGACAGCCGGTGATCGCGGCTACACCTTC. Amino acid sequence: CASSDGTAGDRGYTF. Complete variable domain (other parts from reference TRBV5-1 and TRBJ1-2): KAGVTQTPRYLIKTRGQQVTLSCSPISGHRSVSWYQQTPGQGLQFLFEYFSETQRNKGNFPGRFSGRQFSNSRSEMNVSTLELGDSALYLCASSDGTAGDRGYTFGSGTRLTVV.

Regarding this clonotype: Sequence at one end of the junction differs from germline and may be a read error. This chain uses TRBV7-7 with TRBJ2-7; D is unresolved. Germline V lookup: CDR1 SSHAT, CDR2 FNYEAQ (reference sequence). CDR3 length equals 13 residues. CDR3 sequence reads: CASSFSSYNEQYF. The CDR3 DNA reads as TGTGCTAGCAGCTTCAGCTCCTACAATGAGCAGTACTTC. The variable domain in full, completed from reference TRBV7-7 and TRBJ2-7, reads GAGVSQSPRYKVTKRGQDVTLRCDPISSHATLYWYQQALGQGPEFLTYFNYEAQPDKSGLPSDRFSAERPEGSISTLTIQRTEQRDSAMYRCASSFSSYNEQYFGPGTRLTVT.

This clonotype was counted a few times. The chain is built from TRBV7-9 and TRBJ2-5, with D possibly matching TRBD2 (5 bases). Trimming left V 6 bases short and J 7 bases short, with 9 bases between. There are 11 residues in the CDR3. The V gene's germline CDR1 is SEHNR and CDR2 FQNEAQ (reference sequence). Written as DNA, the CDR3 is TGTGCCAGCAGATACGAGGGGACCCAGTACTTC. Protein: CASRYEGTQYF. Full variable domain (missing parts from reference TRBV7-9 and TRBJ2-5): DTGVSQNPRHKITKRGQNVTFRCDPISEHNRLYWYRQTLGQGPEFLTYFQNEAQLEKSRLLSDRFSAERPKGSFSTLEIQRTEQGDSAMYLCASRYEGTQYFGPGTRLLVL.

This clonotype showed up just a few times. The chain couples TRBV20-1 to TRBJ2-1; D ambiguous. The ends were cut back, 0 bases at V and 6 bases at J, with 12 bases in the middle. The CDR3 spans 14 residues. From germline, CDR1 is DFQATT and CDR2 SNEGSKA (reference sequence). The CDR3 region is CSARDWQVPNEQFF. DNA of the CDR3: TGCAGTGCTAGAGATTGGCAGGTTCCCAATGAGCAGTTCTTC.

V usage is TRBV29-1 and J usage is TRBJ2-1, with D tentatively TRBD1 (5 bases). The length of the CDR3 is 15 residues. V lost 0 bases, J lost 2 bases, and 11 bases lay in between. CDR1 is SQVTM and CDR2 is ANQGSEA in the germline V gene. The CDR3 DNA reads TGCAGCGTTGAAGAGAAGGGGTGGGCCTACAATGAGCAGTTCTTC. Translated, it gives CSVEEKGWAYNEQFF.

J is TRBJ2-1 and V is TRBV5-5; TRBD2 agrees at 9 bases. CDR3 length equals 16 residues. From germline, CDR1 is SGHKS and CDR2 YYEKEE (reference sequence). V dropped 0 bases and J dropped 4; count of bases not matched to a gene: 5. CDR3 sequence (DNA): TGTGCCAGCAGCTTGGTATCTAGCGGGAATTACAATGAGCAGTTCTTC. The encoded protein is CASSLVSSGNYNEQFF.

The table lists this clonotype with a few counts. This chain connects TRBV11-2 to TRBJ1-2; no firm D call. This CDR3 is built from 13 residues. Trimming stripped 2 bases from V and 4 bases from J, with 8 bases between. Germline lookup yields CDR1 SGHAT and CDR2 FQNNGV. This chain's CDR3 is CASSLSGRYGYTF. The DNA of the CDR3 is TGTGCCAGCAGCTTAAGCGGACGCTATGGCTACACCTTC.

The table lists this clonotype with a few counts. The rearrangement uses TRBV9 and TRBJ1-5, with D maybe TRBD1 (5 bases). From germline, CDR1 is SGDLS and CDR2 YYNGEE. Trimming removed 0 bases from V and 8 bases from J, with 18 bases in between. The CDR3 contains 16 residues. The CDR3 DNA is TGTGCCAGCAGCGTAGGGGTCGGGGTAATCAGGGAGCCCCAGCATTTT. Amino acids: CASSVGVGVIREPQHF.

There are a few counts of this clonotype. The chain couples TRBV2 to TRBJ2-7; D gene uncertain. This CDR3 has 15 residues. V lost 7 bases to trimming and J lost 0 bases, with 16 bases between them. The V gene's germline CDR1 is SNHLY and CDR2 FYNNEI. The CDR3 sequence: CASTLTAVSSYEQYF. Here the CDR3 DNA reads TGTGCCAGCACCCTAACCGCTGTGAGCTCCTACGAGCAGTACTTC.

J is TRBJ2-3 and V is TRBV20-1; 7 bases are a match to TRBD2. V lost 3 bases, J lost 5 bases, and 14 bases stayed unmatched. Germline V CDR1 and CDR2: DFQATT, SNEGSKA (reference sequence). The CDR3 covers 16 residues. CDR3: CSARNLGLIIGDTQYF. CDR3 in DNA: TGCAGTGCTAGGAACCTGGGACTAATAATAGGAGATACGCAGTATTTT.

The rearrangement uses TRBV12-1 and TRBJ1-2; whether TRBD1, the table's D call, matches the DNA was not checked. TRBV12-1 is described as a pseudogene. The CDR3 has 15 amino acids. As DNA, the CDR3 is TGTGCCAGCAGCTTAAGGGACCAATCAAACTATGGCTACACCTTC. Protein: CASSLRDQSNYGYTF.

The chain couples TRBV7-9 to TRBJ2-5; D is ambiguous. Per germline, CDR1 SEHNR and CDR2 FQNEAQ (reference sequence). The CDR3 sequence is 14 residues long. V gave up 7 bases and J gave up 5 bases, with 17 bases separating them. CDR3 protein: CASTPPWLGETQYF. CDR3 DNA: TGTGCCAGCACCCCTCCCTGGTTGGGGGAGACCCAGTACTTC.

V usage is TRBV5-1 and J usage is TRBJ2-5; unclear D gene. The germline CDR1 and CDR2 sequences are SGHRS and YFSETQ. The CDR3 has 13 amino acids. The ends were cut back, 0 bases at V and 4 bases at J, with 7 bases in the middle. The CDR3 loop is CASSLVQVETQYF. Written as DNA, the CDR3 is TGCGCCAGCAGCTTGGTGCAGGTAGAGACCCAGTACTTC.

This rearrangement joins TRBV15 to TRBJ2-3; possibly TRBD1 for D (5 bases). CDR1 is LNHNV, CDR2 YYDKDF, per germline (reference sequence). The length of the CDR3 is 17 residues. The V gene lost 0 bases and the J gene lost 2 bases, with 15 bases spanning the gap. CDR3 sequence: CATSRDSDTNPTDTQYF. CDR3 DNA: TGTGCCACCAGCAGAGATTCGGACACAAACCCCACAGATACGCAGTATTTT. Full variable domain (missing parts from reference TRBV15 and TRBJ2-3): DAMVIQNPRYQVTQFGKPVTLSCSQTLNHNVMYWYQQKSSQAPKLLFHYYDKDFNNEADTPDNFQSRRPNTSFCFLDIRSPGLGDTAMYLCATSRDSDTNPTDTQYFGPGTRLTVL.